This TCR beta chain appears in the sequencing data of a study of a mutant IDH1 vaccine in newly diagnosed glioma. Study overall: The sex distribution of treated patients was about 62% male and roughly 38% female, with a mean age of 40.4 years.

The time point is: week 35, safety follow-up. Doses consisted of 300 ug of mutant IDH1 20-mer peptide each, paired with topical imiquimod. Produced via immunoSEQ multiplex PCR; TCRdb's table is partial and in-frame only. The profile shows about 69,000 clones, around 86% of them singletons. V was pared by 0 bases and J by 5 bases, with 8 bases between. CDR1 is ENHRY and CDR2 is SYGVKD in the germline V gene. The CDR3 consists of 14 residues. Concerning this clone: Its antigen is currently unknown.

The chain recombines TRBV10-3 with TRBJ1-5; D unclear. This specimen was PBMCs, taken from a glioma patient whose treatment included an IDH1 peptide vaccine. This receptor was taken from a man younger than 45 with glioma. The CDR3, as DNA: TGTGCCATCAGTGAGTCGCGCGGGGATCAGCCCCAGCATTTT. Translated, it gives CAISESRGDQPQHF.